What follows describes a single T cell receptor (beta chain). Its target is unknown. TCRdb processed the 5' RACE reads again and assigns one entry to each CDR3 protein, with no DNA. In all, the sample yields about 260,000 distinct CDR3 sequences. This sample is part of a study of T cells expressing NK-cell markers. Study-wide context: CD3+CD56+NKG2C+, CD3+CD56+NKG2C- and CD3+CD56-NKG2C+ T cells, once sorted, supplied the TCR beta repertoires. Serological testing identified most of the eight sequenced donors as HCMV-seropositive and one as seronegative. Study-wide points: In about 6 donors, dominant CD3+CD56+NKG2C+ clonotypes ranked among the top 10 CD8+ clonotypes.

The CDR3 extends over 17 amino acids. The germline gives CDR1 MNHEY, CDR2 SVGAGI. This sequence joins TRBV6-5 and TRBJ1-5; TCRdb's D gene call, TRBD1, goes unchecked for lack of DNA. The sequence came from a man aged 18 to 29 in good health. The sample comprised blood T cells: a sorted CD56 or NKG2C T cell subset, CD4+ or CD8+ T cells, or bulk PBMC T cells (not recorded which). The CDR3 reads CASSWTSTQKRNQPQHF.